The present T cell receptor (beta chain) was sequenced within a study of Ad26.COV2.S vaccination and SARS-CoV-2 variants. At the level of the study: Administration of Ad26.COV2.S was intramuscular, either once or twice 56 days apart. Study outcomes and limitations: The placebo group had lower spike-specific TCR breadth than the vaccine recipients did.

The protocol was immunoSEQ multiplex PCR, while the TCRdb copy is restricted to in-frame clones and leaves out a portion. Of some 340,000 clones in the sample, approximately 86% were seen once. CDR1 and CDR2 from the germline V gene are SQVTM and ANQGSEA. This CDR3 is built from 15 residues. Deletions cut 6 bases from V and 2 bases from J, with 20 bases between. This clone was observed once. Its matching antigen is unknown. Treatment defined: some 20 received Ad26.COV2.S at low or high dose, single or two shots; 5 received placebo; per-sample allocation not given. At day 63 after the first vaccine or placebo injection, samples were drawn. Donor was an adult aged 18-55 years in Boston. The shot given was an Ad26 vector that makes Wuhan-strain SARS-CoV-2 spike.

This sequence originates from a person aged 18 to 65 who received the Ad26.COV2.S COVID-19 vaccine or a placebo. The chain recombines TRBV29-1 with TRBJ2-7, with a tentative D call TRBD1 (6 bases). The source was peripheral blood, collected in a trial of Ad26.COV2.S vaccine versus placebo. The CDR3 protein is CSVVTQGWGPYEQYF. As DNA, the CDR3 is TGCAGCGTCGTTACCCAGGGGTGGGGCCCCTACGAGCAGTACTTC.